A single sample is the source of the 29 T cell receptor beta chains below, sequenced in a study of cytomegalovirus exposure and HLA in healthy donors. Repertoires were generated with immunoSEQ multiplex PCR, while TCRdb's copy carries only in-frame clones and drops some. The data contain more than 95,000 clones, more than 75% of them seen just once; the ten biggest clones take up roughly 5.3%. The sequenced material came from PBMCs. These receptors originate from a young man in good health and CMV-seronegative.

The rearrangement uses TRBV30 and TRBJ2-2; 9 bases match TRBD2. Germline assignment: CDR1 GTSNPN and CDR2 SVGIG (reference sequence). Trimming removed 3 bases from V and 7 bases from J; junction bases left unmatched: 6. This CDR3 spans 14 amino acids. The CDR3 sequence is CAWRSSGSIGELFF. In DNA form, the CDR3 reads TGTGCCTGGAGGAGTAGCGGGAGTATCGGGGAGCTGTTTTTT. Full variable domain (rest looked up from reference TRBV30 and TRBJ2-2): SQTIHQWPATLVQPVGSPLSLECTVEGTSNPNLYWYRQAAGRGLQLLFYSVGIGQISSEVPQNLSASRPQDRQFILSSKKLLLSDSGFYLCAWRSSGSIGELFFGEGSRLTVL.

The chain uses TRBV5-6 and TRBJ2-7; 10 bases align to TRBD1. Germline V gene sequence: CDR1 SGHDT, CDR2 YYEEEE. This CDR3 comprises 15 residues. Trimming removed 2 bases from V and 3 bases from J; junction bases left unmatched: 5. In DNA form, the CDR3 reads TGTGCCAGCAGCTTCGCCGGGACAGGGGACTACGAGCAGTACTTC. It specifies CASSFAGTGDYEQYF.

The chain uses TRBV7-5 and TRBJ2-7; the table's D call, TRBD2, was not checked against the DNA. TRBV7-5 is labeled a pseudogene. This CDR3 is built from 16 residues. CDR3 nucleotide sequence: TGTGTCAGAAGCGGACGGGATACGCGGGAGCACGCCGAGCAGTACTTC. Protein product: CVRSGRDTREHAEQYF.

The genes are TRBV5-4 and TRBJ2-5; 8 bases agree with TRBD1. The V and J ends lost 6 bases and 3 bases, in that order; junction bases with no gene match: 4. Per the germline V gene, CDR1 is SGHNT and CDR2 is YYREEE (reference sequence). The CDR3 length is 13 residues. CDR3 region: CASTQTGEETQYF. The CDR3 coding sequence is TGTGCCAGCACCCAGACAGGGGAAGAGACCCAGTACTTC.

The gene calls are TRBV5-6 and TRBJ1-2, with a tentative D call TRBD1 (5 bases). Trimming removed 0 bases from V and 5 bases from J, with 14 bases in between. The CDR3 length is 15 residues. The germline CDR1 and CDR2 sequences are SGHDT and YYEEEE. CDR3 loop: CASSLVGHQAYGYTF. DNA for the CDR3: TGTGCCAGCAGCTTGGTAGGACACCAGGCTTATGGCTACACCTTC.

The chain uses TRBV5-1 and TRBJ2-4, with TRBD2 matching 11 bases. Germline V gene data show CDR1 as SGHRS and CDR2 as YFSETQ. With 0 bases clipped from V and 1 base from J, the junction kept 9 bases outside the gene matches. The CDR3 totals 19 residues. CDR3 region: CASSLGDSGGAGAKNIQYF. The CDR3 DNA sequence: TGCGCCAGCAGCTTGGGTGATAGCGGGGGGGCCGGGGCCAAAAACATTCAGTACTTC.

This clone showed up just once. CDR3 in amino acids: CASSEEVSGIHRNSLETQYF. The CDR3 DNA follows: TGTGCCAGCAGTGAGGAGGTTAGCGGGATACACAGGAATTCCTTGGAGACCCAGTACTTC. The chain is built from TRBV2 and TRBJ2-5, with TRBD2 identical over 8 bases. Germline assignment: CDR1 SNHLY and CDR2 FYNNEI. Trimming removed 3 bases from V and 5 bases from J; junction bases left unmatched: 23. CDR3 length equals 20 residues.

The rearrangement joins TRBV10-3 to TRBJ2-2; perhaps TRBD1 as D (6 bases). The CDR3 has 14 amino acids. The germline CDR1 and CDR2 sequences are ENHRY and SYGVKD. V was pared by 7 bases and J by 5 bases, with 14 bases between. The CDR3 DNA follows: TGTGCCATCAAGAGTACAGGGTTGACCGGGGAGCTGTTTTTT. Its protein is CAIKSTGLTGELFF.

The chain combines TRBV6-1 with TRBJ1-1, with D perhaps matching TRBD1 (5 bases). The CDR3 is 12 residues long. The germline CDR1 and CDR2 sequences are MNHNS and SASEGT. The CDR3 DNA follows: TGTGTATCTGGGGGGTGGGACACTGAAGCTTTCTTT. Translated: CVSGGWDTEAFF.

The rearrangement links TRBV27 to TRBJ2-7, with D tentatively TRBD1 (5 bases). V was shortened by 0 bases and J by 4 bases, with 7 bases between the two germline ends. The germline V gene encodes CDR1 MNHEY and CDR2 SMNVEV (reference sequence). This CDR3 is 13 amino acids long. In DNA form, the CDR3 reads TGTGCCAGCAGTTTATCGACAGCTTACGAGCAGTACTTC. Amino acids: CASSLSTAYEQYF.

This chain connects TRBV2 to TRBJ1-1, with TRBD1 as a possible D gene (6 bases). The germline gives CDR1 SNHLY, CDR2 FYNNEI. Trimming removed 5 bases from V and 4 bases from J, with 17 bases in between. CDR3 length: 15 amino acids. CDR3 DNA: TGTGCCAGCAGTTCGAAGAGGGGGAAGAGCACTGAAGCTTTCTTT. Its protein is CASSSKRGKSTEAFF.

The rearrangement joins TRBV6-5 to TRBJ1-5, with D maybe TRBD1 (6 bases). Deletions cut 5 bases from V and 2 bases from J, with 13 bases between. The germline gives CDR1 MNHEY, CDR2 SVGAGI. This CDR3 spans 15 amino acids. Here the CDR3 DNA reads TGTGCCAGCAGTGGCGGCAGGGGTGGCAATCAGCCCCAGCATTTT. It encodes CASSGGRGGNQPQHF.

The chain recombines TRBV6-1 with TRBJ1-1; TRBD1 matches at 10 bases. The CDR3 length is 17 residues. The V gene end was trimmed by 2 bases and the J gene end by 3 bases; junction bases not matched to a gene: 9. In germline, CDR1 is MNHNS, CDR2 SASEGT. CDR3 in DNA: TGTGCCAGCAGTGAAAGGGGGGACAGGGGCTTATACACTGAAGCTTTCTTT. Translation: CASSERGDRGLYTEAFF.

This clone was observed a handful of times. The V call is TRBV11-1, the J call TRBJ2-7, with 12 bases lining up with TRBD1. Trimming removed 4 bases from V and 6 bases from J; junction bases left unmatched: 4. This CDR3 region has 14 residues. Germline CDR1 and CDR2: SGHAT and FQDESV (reference sequence). The CDR3 sequence is CASSSRDRGLEQYF. CDR3 DNA sequence: TGTGCCAGCAGCTCCCGGGACAGGGGGCTCGAGCAGTACTTC.

The chain uses TRBV6-4 and TRBJ2-1, with 7 bases matching TRBD2. There are 13 residues in the CDR3. Germline loops: CDR1 MRHNA, CDR2 SNTAGT. V was pared by 5 bases and J by 10 bases, with 8 bases of the junction left unmatched. The CDR3 sequence: CASSPTLAAEQFF. The CDR3 DNA is TGTGCCAGCAGTCCGACTCTAGCGGCCGAGCAGTTCTTC.

The V gene is TRBV4-1, the J gene TRBJ2-3; maybe TRBD2 (6 bases). The length of the CDR3 is 14 residues. V was clipped by 1 base and J by 3 bases, with 8 bases between them. In germline, CDR1 is MGHRA, CDR2 YSYEKL. This CDR3 reads CASSQARETDTQYF. In nucleotides, the CDR3 is TGCGCCAGCAGCCAAGCGCGGGAAACAGATACGCAGTATTTT.

The V gene is TRBV27, the J gene TRBJ1-1; D gene unclear. The CDR3 sequence is 17 residues long. Trimming removed 6 bases at V and 5 bases at J, with 25 bases between. Per germline, CDR1 MNHEY and CDR2 SMNVEV (reference sequence). The CDR3 here is CASSPTHRLPVGTEAFF. The CDR3 DNA is TGTGCCAGCAGCCCTACCCACCGTCTCCCGGTTGGTACTGAAGCTTTCTTT.

The V and J genes are TRBV30 and TRBJ2-3; 13 bases line up with TRBD2. The CDR3 runs to 17 residues. V lost 1 base and J lost 7; bases outside the gene matches: 11. Germline CDR1 is GTSNPN and CDR2 is SVGIG (reference sequence). CDR3 amino acids: CAWSAVRTSGSPNTQYF. The CDR3 nucleotides read TGTGCCTGGAGTGCAGTTAGGACTAGCGGGAGTCCGAATACGCAGTATTTT.

The chain uses TRBV29-1 and TRBJ1-2, with TRBD1 matching over 11 bases. Trimming removed 3 bases from V and 4 bases from J; junction bases left unmatched: 7. The CDR3 is made up of 15 amino acids. The V gene's germline CDR1 is SQVTM and CDR2 ANQGSEA. The DNA of the CDR3 is TGCAGCGTTGATGGACAGGGGGCAAGCATCTATGGCTACACCTTC. This codes for CSVDGQGASIYGYTF.

The chain uses TRBV5-4 and TRBJ2-6, with 9 bases identical to TRBD2. The CDR3 is 17 residues long. J gave up 4 bases and V 4 bases, and 9 bases lay outside the gene matches. Per the germline V gene, CDR1 is SGHNT and CDR2 is YYREEE (reference sequence). DNA for the CDR3: TGTGCCAGCAGCCCCGCGGGGGGGGCTACAGGGGCCAACGTCCTGACTTTC. Translation gives CASSPAGGATGANVLTF.

The J gene is TRBJ2-7, the V gene TRBV19; 8 bases are shared with TRBD1. Germline V gene sequence: CDR1 LNHDA, CDR2 SQIVND (reference sequence). The CDR3 covers 13 residues. The trim removed 4 bases at V and 7 bases at J, leaving 6 bases unmatched. The DNA for the CDR3 is TGTGCCAGTAGTAATCAGGGGGCGCTGGAGCAGTACTTC. It encodes CASSNQGALEQYF.

V and J are TRBV25-1 and TRBJ2-1, with TRBD2 as a possible D gene (6 bases). The germline gives CDR1 MGHDK, CDR2 SYGVNS. The CDR3 consists of 13 residues. Deletions cut 6 bases from V and 2 bases from J, with 8 bases between. The CDR3 here is CASSGGAYNEQFF. CDR3 sequence (DNA): TGTGCCAGCAGCGGGGGAGCCTACAATGAGCAGTTCTTC. Together with reference TRBV25-1 and TRBJ2-1, the CDR3 gives the full variable domain: EADIYQTPRYLVIGTGKKITLECSQTMGHDKMYWYQQDPGMELHLIHYSYGVNSTEKGDLSSESTVSRIRTEHFPLTLESARPSHTSQYLCASSGGAYNEQFFGPGTRLTVL.

A word on this clone: The germline gene is not matched at one end of the junction; a read error may be the cause. The genes are TRBV7-7 and TRBJ1-1; D unclear. The CDR3 consists of 14 residues. Germline CDR1 SSHAT, CDR2 FNYEAQ (reference sequence). The CDR3: CASSPLVYESEAFF. In DNA form, the CDR3 reads TGTGCTAGCAGCCCACTAGTGTATGAGTCTGAAGCTTTCTTT.

This clone is a singleton in its sample. This chain uses TRBV19 with TRBJ2-7; tentative D call: TRBD2 (5 bases). The CDR3 runs to 12 residues. Trimming cost V 5 bases and J 2 bases, with 7 bases left between them. The germline V gene encodes CDR1 LNHDA and CDR2 SQIVND (reference sequence). This CDR3 reads CASSGRAYEQYF. Here the CDR3 DNA reads TGTGCCAGTAGTGGGCGGGCCTACGAGCAGTACTTC.

The rearrangement uses TRBV18 and TRBJ1-5, with 7 bases identical to TRBD1. Germline loops: CDR1 KGHSH, CDR2 LQKENI. With V trimmed by 4 bases and J by 0 bases, 6 bases remained unmatched. This CDR3 spans 16 amino acids. The CDR3 sequence is CASSLTRGTSNQPQHF. The CDR3 DNA is TGTGCCAGCTCACTGACCAGGGGGACTAGCAATCAGCCCCAGCATTTT.

The chain uses TRBV7-2 and TRBJ2-2, with D uncertain. CDR3 length: 12 amino acids. V dropped 2 bases and J dropped 6 bases, with 4 bases sitting between them. Germline CDR1 and CDR2: SGHTA and FQGNSA. The CDR3 spells CASSLFAGELFF. CDR3 sequence (DNA): TGTGCCAGCAGCTTATTCGCCGGGGAGCTGTTTTTT.

V and J are TRBV5-5 and TRBJ2-2; D uncertain. Trimming pared 2 bases from V and 5 bases from J, leaving 10 bases between. The CDR3 totals 14 residues. Germline CDR1 reads SGHKS; CDR2 reads YYEKEE (reference sequence). Written as DNA, the CDR3 is TGTGCCAGCAGCTTAGATACTGTGACCGGGGAGCTGTTTTTT. It yields the protein CASSLDTVTGELFF.

This chain uses TRBV7-8 with TRBJ2-7; D may be TRBD2 (6 bases). V lost 0 bases and J lost 2, with 11 bases in between. This CDR3 contains 15 residues. The V gene's germline CDR1 is SGHVS and CDR2 FQNEAQ. CDR3 in amino acids: CASSLARGETYEQYF. CDR3 bases: TGTGCCAGCAGCTTAGCGCGGGGAGAGACCTACGAGCAGTACTTC.

This clone has a single count. The V and J genes are TRBV6-1 and TRBJ2-3, with a possible D match to TRBD2 (5 bases). V was trimmed by 7 bases and J by 3 bases, leaving 8 bases between them. Germline values: CDR1 MNHNS, CDR2 SASEGT. The length of the CDR3 is 12 residues. The CDR3 is CASKRDTDTQYF. CDR3 DNA sequence: TGTGCCAGCAAGAGGGATACAGATACGCAGTATTTT.